Given below is one T cell receptor (beta chain) in context. The method was immunoSEQ multiplex PCR; TCRdb's version includes in-frame clones alone and lacks a portion of them. The data contain about 100,000 clones, roughly 90% of them singletons. The entry originates in a study of T cell changes during pregnancy in multiple sclerosis. The CDR3 covers 17 residues. The receptor was derived from a female donor with multiple sclerosis, enrolled in a pregnancy study. The specimen comprised peripheral blood, sampled after pregnancy. V usage is TRBV1 and J usage is TRBJ2-3; whether TRBD2, the table's D call, matches the DNA was not checked. TRBV1 is an annotated pseudogene. The CDR3 reads CTSSSLAGGMGTDTQYF. CDR3 sequence (DNA): TGCACCAGCAGCTCATTAGCGGGAGGGATGGGGACAGATACGCAGTATTTT.